The 25 T cell receptor beta chains reported below all come from one sample, sequenced in a study of T cell repertoires in cytomegalovirus infection. TCRdb fed the reads into MiXCR, producing one record per CDR3 protein. The data hold around 110,000 distinct CDR3 sequences, with 10% observed a single time. These TCRs are of unknown antigen specificity. The sequenced sample was PBMCs, sequenced either directly or after in vitro stimulation (not recorded which). The receptors were sampled from a human donor in good health (CMV status not recorded). Some clones in this sample may be carry-over from other donors' samples.

Comment on this clonotype: Because it lacks the conserved phenylalanine or tryptophan at the end, this CDR3 is likely a read error. The chain couples TRBV19 to TRBJ2-3, with D possibly being TRBD2 (5 bases). This CDR3 region has 14 residues. From germline, CDR1 is LNHDA and CDR2 SQIVND (reference sequence). V lost 5 bases and J lost 2, with 11 bases in between. CDR3 coding DNA: TGTGCCAGTAGTGCGTGGAGGTACACAGATACGCAGTATATT. The encoded protein is CASSAWRYTDTQYI.

In its sample, this clonotype was seen many times. In nucleotides, the CDR3 is TGTGCCAGCACTCCTGGGTCAGGGACCTACGAGCAGTACTTC. Its protein product is CASTPGSGTYEQYF. The chain couples TRBV28 to TRBJ2-7, with D perhaps matching TRBD1 (5 bases). V lost 7 bases and J lost 2, with 15 bases in between. This CDR3 is built from 14 residues. Per the germline V gene, CDR1 is MDHEN and CDR2 is SYDVKM.

This clonotype was seen ten or more times. The V call is TRBV28, the J call TRBJ2-7, with a weak D call TRBD1 (5 bases). Germline CDR1 MDHEN, CDR2 SYDVKM. This CDR3 comprises 15 residues. The ends were cut back, 5 bases at V and 3 bases at J, with 17 bases in the middle. The CDR3 loop is CASSTLRVLDYEQYV. The CDR3 DNA reads TGTGCCAGCAGTACACTCAGGGTGTTGGACTACGAGCAGTACGTC.

This clonotype has at least ten counts. The CDR3 sequence: CASRMDRGLTDTQYF. CDR3 nucleotides: TGTGCCAGCAGAATGGACAGGGGGCTGACAGATACGCAGTATTTT. The J gene is TRBJ2-3, the V gene TRBV7-2; TRBD1 aligns across 11 bases. Germline assignment: CDR1 SGHTA and CDR2 FQGNSA. This CDR3 contains 15 residues. The trim removed 6 bases at V and 3 bases at J, leaving 5 bases unmatched.

This clonotype has more than one count but fewer than ten. The chain combines TRBV20-1 with TRBJ2-1; 10 bases match TRBD2. The CDR3 is 16 amino acids. After removal of 0 bases from V and 8 bases from J, the junction contained 10 bases not matched to a gene. From germline, CDR1 is DFQATT and CDR2 SNEGSKA (reference sequence). The CDR3 nucleotides are TGCAGTGCTAGAGATCCGGCTAGCGGGAGTACCCATGAGCAGTTCTTC. It translates to CSARDPASGSTHEQFF.

The chain links TRBV11-3 to TRBJ1-2, with D unclear. Germline CDR1 SGHNT, CDR2 YENEEA. The CDR3 runs to 13 residues. Trimming stripped 0 bases from V and 7 bases from J, with 9 bases between. This CDR3 is CASSLDPLGGYTF. CDR3 nucleotides: TGTGCCAGCAGCTTAGACCCTCTCGGTGGCTACACCTTC.

J is TRBJ2-3 and V is TRBV10-3; 10 nucleotides agree with TRBD2. This CDR3 comprises 15 residues. J lost 4 bases, V lost 3 bases, and 4 bases had no gene match. Per the germline V gene, CDR1 is ENHRY and CDR2 is SYGVKD. This chain's CDR3 is CAISETSGISDTQYF. The DNA of the CDR3 is TGTGCCATCAGTGAAACTAGCGGGATCTCAGATACGCAGTATTTT.

Regarding this clonotype: A much larger clone differs by one base, so this may be a read error. The gene calls are TRBV4-3 and TRBJ1-3, with no clear D. The CDR3 consists of 17 residues. Trimming stripped 3 bases from V and 2 bases from J, with 17 bases between. Looked up from germline, CDR1 is LGHNA and CDR2 is YSLEER. CDR3: CASSQLKGGGTGNTIYF. CDR3 nucleotide sequence: TGCGCCAGCAGCCAGCTCAAAGGCGGAGGTACTGGAAACACCATATATTTT.

At least ten counts were recorded for this clonotype. The J gene is TRBJ2-6, the V gene TRBV7-2; a weak D match, TRBD1 (6 bases). The CDR3 length is 17 residues. CDR1 and CDR2 (germline): SGHTA, FQGNSA. V was clipped by 1 base and J by 1 base, with 11 bases between them. CDR3 coding DNA: TGTGCCAGCAGCTTAGGGAGAGGACAGTCTGGGGCCAACGTCCTGACTTTC. It is translated as CASSLGRGQSGANVLTF.

This clonotype was counted at least ten times. The chain links TRBV6-2 or TRBV6-3 to TRBJ1-2, with D possibly being TRBD1 (5 bases). CDR3 length: 15 amino acids. V lost 5 bases and J 8 bases, leaving 21 bases between the germline ends. Germline CDR1 is MNHEY and CDR2 is SVGEGT. CDR3 sequence (DNA): TGTGCCAGCAGTACTAACGACAGACAATCGCGCGGCTACACCTTC. Translated: CASSTNDRQSRGYTF.

In its sample, this clonotype was seen a few times. The chain joins TRBV19 to TRBJ1-1; D possibly corresponds to TRBD1 (6 bases). With 5 bases removed from V and 7 bases from J, the gap between germline ends came to 14 bases. Per the germline V gene, CDR1 is LNHDA and CDR2 is SQIVND (reference sequence). CDR3 length equals 13 residues. For the CDR3, the DNA is TGTGCCAGTAGTGGGACAAGACTGATTGAAGCTTTCTTT. Translated, it gives CASSGTRLIEAFF.

This clonotype was counted between two and nine times. The rearrangement uses TRBV7-2 and TRBJ2-7; 7 bases agree with TRBD2. CDR1 is SGHTA, CDR2 FQGNSA, per germline. Trimming removed 4 bases from V and 7 bases from J; junction bases left unmatched: 7. The CDR3 extends over 13 amino acids. The CDR3 sequence is CASSSHPGGEQYV. The DNA for the CDR3 is TGTGCCAGCAGCTCCCATCCGGGAGGTGAGCAGTACGTC.

Many counts were recorded for this clonotype. V is TRBV12-3 or TRBV12-4 and J is TRBJ2-1, with TRBD2 as a possible D gene (6 bases). The CDR3 has 15 residues. Trimming took 6 bases from V and 0 from J, leaving 12 bases between them. Here the CDR3 reads CASSGGASSYNEQFF. The CDR3 DNA follows: TGTGCCAGCAGCGGGGGTGCAAGCTCCTACAATGAGCAGTTCTTC.

This clonotype was recorded many times. This chain joins TRBV7-9 and TRBJ2-4; D possibly corresponds to TRBD1 (6 bases). Germline lookup yields CDR1 SEHNR and CDR2 FQNEAQ (reference sequence). The length of the CDR3 is 13 residues. V was pared by 7 bases and J by 6 bases, with 13 bases between. CDR3 residues: CASTYDRLNIQYF. CDR3 DNA: TGTGCCAGCACATACGACAGGTTAAACATTCAGTACTTC.

This clonotype was detected many times. The CDR3 reads CASSSSGANEQFF. CDR3 coding DNA: TGTGCCAGCAGTTCTAGCGGGGCCAATGAGCAGTTCTTC. The chain uses TRBV12-3 or TRBV12-4 and TRBJ2-1, with 9 bases aligning to TRBD2. The V segment lost 4 bases and the J segment 6 bases; nucleotides outside the gene matches: 1. The CDR3 covers 13 residues.

The V and J genes are TRBV18 and TRBJ1-6; a weak D match, TRBD1 (6 bases). The CDR3 has 14 residues. The germline CDR1 and CDR2 sequences are KGHSH and LQKENI. Deletions cut 6 bases from V and 6 bases from J, with 12 bases between. Here the CDR3 reads CASSAGEVNSPLHF. In nucleotides, the CDR3 is TGTGCCAGCTCTGCAGGGGAAGTTAATTCACCCCTCCACTTT.

J is TRBJ1-1 and V is TRBV7-2; D is unresolved. Trimming took 0 bases from V and 3 from J, leaving 17 bases between them. The CDR3 is 17 residues long. Germline CDR1 and CDR2: SGHTA and FQGNSA. The CDR3 DNA reads TGTGCCAGCAGCTTAGCGGGAGCGGGGAAGGGTCACACTGAAGCTTTCTTT. As protein: CASSLAGAGKGHTEAFF. Drawing the rest from reference TRBV7-2 and TRBJ1-1, the complete variable domain is GAGVSQSPSNKVTEKGKDVELRCDPISGHTALYWYRQSLGQGLEFLIYFQGNSAPDKSGLPSDRFSAERTGGSVSTLTIQRTQQEDSAVYLCASSLAGAGKGHTEAFFGQGTRLTVV.

This clonotype appeared many times. V usage is TRBV28 and J usage is TRBJ2-6; perhaps TRBD1 as D (5 bases). CDR1 MDHEN and CDR2 SYDVKM come from the germline V gene. The V and J ends lost 4 bases and 4 bases respectively, with 11 bases between them. This CDR3 comprises 15 residues. The CDR3 DNA reads as TGTGCCAGCAGTTCTAGGGGTGCCGGGGCCAACGTCCTGACTTTC. This sequence encodes CASSSRGAGANVLTF.

This clonotype appeared many times. This chain joins TRBV12-3 or TRBV12-4 and TRBJ2-1; no clear D. Trimming pared 5 bases from V and 5 bases from J, leaving 4 bases between. The length of the CDR3 is 11 residues. CDR3 nucleotide sequence: TGTGCCAGCAGTCAGAACAATGAGCAGTTCTTC. Its protein is CASSQNNEQFF.

This clonotype was picked up many times. J is TRBJ1-1 and V is TRBV12-3 or TRBV12-4; tentative D call: TRBD1 (6 bases). The V and J ends lost 6 bases and 4 bases respectively, with 12 bases between them. The CDR3 is 13 amino acids. CDR3 sequence (DNA): TGTGCCAGCAGCGTGGACAGAACCACTGAAGCTTTCTTT. This sequence encodes CASSVDRTTEAFF.

At least ten counts were recorded for this clonotype. The chain employs TRBV15 and TRBJ2-3; a weak D match, TRBD2 (6 bases). This CDR3 is 16 amino acids long. Germline CDR1 LNHNV, CDR2 YYDKDF (reference sequence). The germline V and J ends were trimmed by 1 base and 0 bases, with 11 bases remaining between them. CDR3 bases: TGTGCCACCAGCAGAGGAGCGGGTTCTAGCACAGATACGCAGTATTTT. Translation gives CATSRGAGSSTDTQYF.

The chain carries TRBV24-1 and TRBJ2-1; TRBD2 is a possible D gene (5 bases). The V gene lost 2 bases and the J gene lost 8 bases, with 18 bases spanning the gap. Germline values: CDR1 KGHDR, CDR2 SFDVKD. The CDR3 covers 16 residues. In nucleotides, the CDR3 is TGTGCCACCAGTGATTCCACCGGGCCCGGAGGCGATGAGCAGTTCTTC. It specifies CATSDSTGPGGDEQFF.

This clonotype was seen ten or more times. The chain is built from TRBV7-9 and TRBJ2-1; TRBD2 matches 8 bases. Trimming at V came to 5 bases and at J to 6 bases, leaving 15 bases not matched to a gene. From germline, CDR1 is SEHNR and CDR2 FQNEAQ (reference sequence). The CDR3 is made up of 17 amino acids. CDR3: CASSLSGTGRGGNEQFF. The CDR3 region has the DNA TGTGCCAGCAGCCTCTCTGGAACGGGACGGGGGGGCAATGAGCAGTTCTTC.

There are many counts of this clonotype. The CDR3: CASSSRATRATDTQYF. The CDR3 DNA sequence: TGTGCCAGCAGCAGCCGGGCCACGCGGGCCACAGATACGCAGTATTTT. J is TRBJ2-3 and V is TRBV7-9; D may be TRBD2 (5 bases). Between the trimmed V and J ends, which lost 5 bases and 2 bases, there was a span of 17 bases. The CDR3 has 16 amino acids. The germline gives CDR1 SEHNR, CDR2 FQNEAQ (reference sequence).

This clonotype was seen at least ten times. The rearrangement links TRBV28 to TRBJ1-2, with 10 bases fitting TRBD1. Trimming removed 7 bases from V and 7 bases from J; junction bases left unmatched: 12. Germline-derived CDR1 and CDR2 are MDHEN and SYDVKM. This CDR3 is 15 amino acids long. CDR3 region: CASNPPGQGSSGYTF. The CDR3 nucleotides read TGTGCCAGCAACCCCCCGGGACAGGGGTCGTCTGGCTACACCTTC.